A single sample gave rise to the 14 T cell receptor beta chains below, sequenced in a study of regulatory T cells in long-lasting Graves disease. Noted time point: newly diagnosed GD, antithyroid drugs for less than 3 months. RNA from PBMCs was the source of the TCR library. Library construction for TCR beta used iRepertoire HTBI primers and Arm-PCR of CDR3 regions. TCRdb called the multiplex PCR reads again in MiXCR, with one record for every CDR3 protein. This table has under 500,000 distinct CDR3 sequences, approximately 16% appearing once. These data were also filed under a second study, of T cells in Graves' hyperthyroidism and ophthalmopathy.

Sequencing used peripheral blood mononuclear cells (PBMCs), obtained at new diagnosis, from a patient treated with antithyroid drugs. All receptors come from a woman aged 25 to 45 with Graves disease.

The rearrangement joins TRBV7-8 to TRBJ1-4, with TRBD1 identical over 8 bases. This CDR3 has 15 amino acids. V trimming: 3 bases; J trimming: 7 bases; junction bases outside the gene matches: 7. Germline CDR1 SGHVS, CDR2 FQNEAQ. The CDR3 spells CASSFRTGRGEKLFF. For the CDR3, the DNA is TGTGCCAGCAGCTTTCGGACAGGGCGGGGTGAAAAACTGTTTTTT.

This clonotype was recorded at least ten times. The chain employs TRBV10-3 and TRBJ1-1; tentative D call: TRBD1 (6 bases). V was clipped by 10 bases and J by 2 bases, with 17 bases between them. Germline CDR1 is ENHRY and CDR2 is SYGVKD. The CDR3 spans 14 residues. The CDR3 DNA reads as TGTGCCACAGTGGAGGCAGGGGTAAACACTGAAGCTTTCTTT. This gives the protein CATVEAGVNTEAFF.

The V gene is TRBV7-9, the J gene TRBJ2-7; TRBD2 agrees at 7 bases. This CDR3 has 15 amino acids. V was clipped by 5 bases and J by 3 bases; unmatched bases: 10. Germline assignment: CDR1 SEHNR and CDR2 FQNEAQ (reference sequence). The CDR3 protein is CASSQSGTKSYEQYF. CDR3 in DNA: TGTGCCAGCAGCCAGTCCGGGACTAAAAGCTACGAGCAGTACTTC.

This clonotype was picked up a small number of times. V gene TRBV14 combines with J gene TRBJ2-1; D unclear. Deletions cut 0 bases from V and 9 bases from J, with 12 bases between. The CDR3 covers 14 residues. Germline values: CDR1 SGHDN, CDR2 FVKESK. The CDR3 sequence: CASSQDMASFEQFF. The DNA of the CDR3 is TGTGCCAGCAGCCAAGACATGGCTAGTTTTGAGCAGTTCTTC.

This clonotype was found many times. The chain links TRBV12-3 or TRBV12-4 to TRBJ2-7; the D gene is possibly TRBD1 (6 bases). Trimming removed 5 bases from V and 2 bases from J, with 22 bases in between. This CDR3 spans 17 amino acids. The CDR3 is CASSTYDRAGDPYEQYF. The CDR3 DNA sequence: TGTGCCAGCAGTACCTACGACAGAGCAGGGGATCCCTACGAGCAGTACTTC.

This clonotype has ten or more counts. V and J are TRBV20-1 and TRBJ1-1; tentative D call: TRBD1 (6 bases). The V and J ends lost 4 bases and 0 bases respectively, with 12 bases between them. The CDR3 covers 14 residues. Looked up from germline, CDR1 is DFQATT and CDR2 is SNEGSKA (reference sequence). The CDR3, as DNA: TGCAGTGCTAATCCGGGACACCTGAACACTGAAGCTTTCTTT. As protein: CSANPGHLNTEAFF.

This clonotype was detected ten times or more. The chain has TRBV14 and TRBJ2-5; D is ambiguous. V gave up 3 bases and J gave up 4 bases, with 12 bases separating them. CDR3 length equals 14 residues. In germline, CDR1 is SGHDN, CDR2 FVKESK. The CDR3: CASSQNLDGETQYF. The CDR3 bases are TGTGCCAGCAGCCAGAATCTAGATGGAGAGACCCAGTACTTC.

This clonotype was counted at least ten times. The genes are TRBV7-8 and TRBJ1-6; 9 bases match TRBD1. The germline V gene encodes CDR1 SGHVS and CDR2 FQNEAQ. Germline trimming cut 5 bases from V and 7 bases from J; bases unmatched to any gene: 18. This CDR3 has 19 residues. The CDR3 sequence: CASSPSPRDRVGENSPLHF. CDR3 nucleotide sequence: TGTGCCAGCAGCCCGTCGCCGAGGGACAGGGTAGGAGAGAATTCACCCCTCCACTTT. Full variable domain (remainder filled in from reference TRBV7-8 and TRBJ1-6): GAGVSQSPRYKVAKRGQDVALRCDPISGHVSLFWYQQALGQGPEFLTYFQNEAQLDKSGLPSDRFFAERPEGSVSTLKIQRTQQEDSAVYLCASSPSPRDRVGENSPLHFGNGTRLTVT.

This clonotype was seen ten or more times. The gene calls are TRBV7-9 and TRBJ2-1; possible D gene TRBD2, 6 bases. CDR3 length: 15 amino acids. The germline V gene encodes CDR1 SEHNR and CDR2 FQNEAQ (reference sequence). V lost 1 base and J lost 9, with 16 bases in between. CDR3 loop: CASSLVDVTRGEQFF. The CDR3 DNA sequence: TGTGCCAGCAGCTTAGTGGATGTGACTAGAGGTGAGCAGTTCTTC.

A few counts support this clonotype. The rearrangement links TRBV6-5 to TRBJ2-1; 10 bases are a match to TRBD2. The CDR3 length is 15 residues. Germline CDR1 MNHEY, CDR2 SVGAGI. J lost 7 bases, V lost 2 bases, and 5 bases had no gene match. The DNA for the CDR3 is TGTGCCAGCAGTTACAAGCGGGAGGGCCGTAATGAGCAGTTCTTC. Protein product: CASSYKREGRNEQFF.

This chain links TRBV28 with TRBJ2-3; D remains ambiguous. The germline V and J ends were trimmed by 10 bases and 4 bases, with 9 bases remaining between them. Germline V gene sequence: CDR1 MDHEN, CDR2 SYDVKM. The CDR3 contains 11 residues. The CDR3 here is CATLDSDTQYF. The CDR3 bases are TGTGCCACCCTAGACTCAGATACGCAGTATTTT.

This clonotype was seen ten or more times. V and J are TRBV11-3 and TRBJ2-2; D unclear. Between the trimmed V and J ends, which lost 5 bases and 1 base, there was a span of 8 bases. Germline loops: CDR1 SGHNT, CDR2 YENEEA. The CDR3 length is 14 residues. In DNA, the CDR3 is TGTGCCAGCAGCCCGGTCGGGAACACCGGGGAGCTGTTTTTT. This codes for CASSPVGNTGELFF.

This chain links TRBV20-1 with TRBJ2-1, with D possibly matching TRBD2 (7 bases). CDR3 size: 12 residues. Germline V CDR1 and CDR2: DFQATT, SNEGSKA (reference sequence). V shed 7 bases and J shed 12 bases, with 19 bases lying between them. The CDR3 sequence: CSVGGGGILQFF. In nucleotides, the CDR3 is TGCAGTGTAGGCGGGGGCGGGATTTTGCAGTTCTTC.

Here the CDR3 DNA reads TGTGCCAGTAGTGAATACTACAGGGGGTCCGACTATGGCTACACCTTC. It yields the protein CASSEYYRGSDYGYTF. This chain uses TRBV19 with TRBJ1-2; 8 bases line up with TRBD1. The ends lost 5 bases at V and 3 bases at J; junction bases unmatched: 11. There are 16 residues in the CDR3. CDR1 and CDR2 from the germline V gene are LNHDA and SQIVND (reference sequence).